The T cell receptor beta chain under discussion was sequenced for a study of cytomegalovirus exposure and HLA in healthy donors. 60 Vbeta and 13 Jbeta primers were used in PCR. In the authors' methods: In a later analysis, around 10 million of 65 million to 90 million unique beta chains occurred in at least two donors. Repertoires were generated with immunoSEQ multiplex PCR, while TCRdb's copy carries only in-frame clones and drops some. V, J and clone size reflect that table, while D and trimming were determined from the DNA. The sample has fewer than 200,000 clones, approximately 80% seen once. J lost 6 bases, V lost 3 bases, and 3 bases had no gene match. Germline CDR1 reads ENHRY; CDR2 reads SYGVKD. The CDR3 covers 14 residues. Broader study findings: CMV serostatus alone was available as immune exposure information. The study recorded 150 to 200 TCR beta chains that were cytomegalovirus-associated. For cytomegalovirus status, the classifier reportedly gave diagnoses with high specificity and sensitivity.

Comments on this clone: The antigen remains undetermined.

The material sequenced was PBMCs. The TCR was taken from a woman between 45 and 60 years old in good health and CMV-seronegative. The chain carries TRBV10-3 and TRBJ2-7; TRBD2 matches at 12 bases. The DNA for the CDR3 is TGTGCCATCAGTGATGGGACTAGCGGGCGCGAGCAGTACTTC. This translates into CAISDGTSGREQYF.